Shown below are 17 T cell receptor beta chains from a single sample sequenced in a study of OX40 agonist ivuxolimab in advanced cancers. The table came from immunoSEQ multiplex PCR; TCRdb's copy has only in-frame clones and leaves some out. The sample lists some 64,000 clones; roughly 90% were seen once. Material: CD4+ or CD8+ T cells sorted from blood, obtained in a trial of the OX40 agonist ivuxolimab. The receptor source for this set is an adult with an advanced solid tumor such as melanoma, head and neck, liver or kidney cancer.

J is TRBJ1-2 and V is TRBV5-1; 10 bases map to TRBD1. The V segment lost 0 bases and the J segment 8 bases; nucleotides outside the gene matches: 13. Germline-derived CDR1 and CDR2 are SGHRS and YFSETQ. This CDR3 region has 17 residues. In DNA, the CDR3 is TGCGCCAGCAGCTTGGATTACCGGGGACAGGGGCTTCTCGGCTACACCTTC. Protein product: CASSLDYRGQGLLGYTF.

The CDR3 nucleotides read TGTGCCAGTAGTCCTCTTCTTTGGACAGAATATGGCTACACCTTC. Translated, it gives CASSPLLWTEYGYTF. J is TRBJ1-2 and V is TRBV19; tentative D call: TRBD1 (6 bases). V lost 5 bases to trimming and J lost 5 bases, with 18 bases between them. Germline lookup yields CDR1 LNHDA and CDR2 SQIVND (reference sequence). This CDR3 region has 15 residues.

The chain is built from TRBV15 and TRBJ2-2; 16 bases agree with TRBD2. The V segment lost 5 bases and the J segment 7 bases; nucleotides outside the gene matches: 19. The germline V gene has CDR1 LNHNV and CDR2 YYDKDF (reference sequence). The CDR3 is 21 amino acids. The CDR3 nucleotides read TGTGCCACCAGCCTAAAAGACCACCAGGGACTAGCGGGGGGGCCGGTCGGGGAGCTGTTTTTT. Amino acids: CATSLKDHQGLAGGPVGELFF.

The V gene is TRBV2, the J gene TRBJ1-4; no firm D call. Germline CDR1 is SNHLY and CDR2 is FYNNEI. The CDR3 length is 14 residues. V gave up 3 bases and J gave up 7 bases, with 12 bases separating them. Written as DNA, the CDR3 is TGTGCCAGCAGTGATCGAGTTAGGGTTGAAAAACTGTTTTTT. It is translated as CASSDRVRVEKLFF.

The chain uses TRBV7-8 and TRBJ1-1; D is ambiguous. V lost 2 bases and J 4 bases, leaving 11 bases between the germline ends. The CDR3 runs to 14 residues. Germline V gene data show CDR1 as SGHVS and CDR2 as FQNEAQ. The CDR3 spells CASSLTGWFTEAFF. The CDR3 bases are TGTGCCAGCAGCTTAACCGGGTGGTTCACTGAAGCTTTCTTT.

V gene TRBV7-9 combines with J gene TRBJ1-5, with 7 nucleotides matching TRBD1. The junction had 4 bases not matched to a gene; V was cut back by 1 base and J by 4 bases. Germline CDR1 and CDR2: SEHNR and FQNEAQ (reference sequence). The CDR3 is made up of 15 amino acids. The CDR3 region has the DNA TGTGCCAGCAGCTTAGGGGGGGGACAGAATCAGCCCCAGCATTTT. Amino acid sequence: CASSLGGGQNQPQHF. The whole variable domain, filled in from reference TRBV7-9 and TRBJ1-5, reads DTGVSQNPRHKITKRGQNVTFRCDPISEHNRLYWYRQTLGQGPEFLTYFQNEAQLEKSRLLSDRFSAERPKGSFSTLEIQRTEQGDSAMYLCASSLGGGQNQPQHFGDGTRLSIL.

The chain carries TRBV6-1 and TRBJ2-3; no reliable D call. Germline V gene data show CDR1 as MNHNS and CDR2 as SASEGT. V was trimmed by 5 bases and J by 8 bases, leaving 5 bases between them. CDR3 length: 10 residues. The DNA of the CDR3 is TGTGCCAGCAGTTACGGTACGCAGTATTTT. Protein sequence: CASSYGTQYF.

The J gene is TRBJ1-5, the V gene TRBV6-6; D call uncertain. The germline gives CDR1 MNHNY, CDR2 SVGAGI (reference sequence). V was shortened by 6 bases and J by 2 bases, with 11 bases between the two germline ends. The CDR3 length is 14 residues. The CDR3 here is CASRLQSRNQPQHF. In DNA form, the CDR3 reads TGTGCCAGCAGACTACAGTCCCGCAATCAGCCCCAGCATTTT.

CDR3 DNA sequence: TGTGCCAGCCAAGACGGGGCTACCAAAAACATTCAGTACTTC. It codes for CASQDGATKNIQYF. The V call is TRBV28, the J call TRBJ2-4; D possibly matches TRBD1 or TRBD2 (5 bases each). The CDR3 consists of 14 residues. The V and J ends lost 8 bases and 2 bases respectively, with 13 bases between them. The germline V gene encodes CDR1 MDHEN and CDR2 SYDVKM.

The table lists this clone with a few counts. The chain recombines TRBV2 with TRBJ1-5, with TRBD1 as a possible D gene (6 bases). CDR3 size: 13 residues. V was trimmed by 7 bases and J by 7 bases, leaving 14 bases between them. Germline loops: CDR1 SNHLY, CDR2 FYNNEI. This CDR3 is CASTTGIDQPQHF. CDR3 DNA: TGTGCCAGCACTACAGGGATTGACCAGCCCCAGCATTTT. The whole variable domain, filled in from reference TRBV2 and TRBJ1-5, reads EPEVTQTPSHQVTQMGQEVILRCVPISNHLYFYWYRQILGQKVEFLVSFYNNEISEKSEIFDDQFSVERPDGSNFTLKIRSTKLEDSAMYFCASTTGIDQPQHFGDGTRLSIL.

Here the CDR3 reads CAWSGQGVTEAFF. CDR3 bases: TGTGCCTGGTCTGGACAGGGGGTTACTGAAGCTTTCTTT. This chain uses TRBV30 with TRBJ1-1; TRBD1 aligns across 10 bases. V was clipped by 5 bases and J by 5 bases; unmatched bases: 5. This CDR3 spans 13 amino acids. Germline CDR1 reads GTSNPN; CDR2 reads SVGIG (reference sequence).

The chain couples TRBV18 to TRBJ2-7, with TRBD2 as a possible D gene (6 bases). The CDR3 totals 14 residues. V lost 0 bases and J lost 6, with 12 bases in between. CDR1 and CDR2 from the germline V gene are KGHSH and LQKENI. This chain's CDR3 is CASSPPEGQREQYF. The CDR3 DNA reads TGTGCCAGCTCACCACCGGAGGGGCAGCGCGAGCAGTACTTC.

The CDR3 nucleotides are TGTGCCAGTAGTTTCGTTTCGGGGGGTTCAGGTGAAGCTTTCTTT. Its translation: CASSFVSGGSGEAFF. This sequence joins TRBV19 and TRBJ1-1, with a weak D call TRBD1 (5 bases). V was shortened by 5 bases and J by 7 bases, with 20 bases between the two germline ends. The length of the CDR3 is 15 residues. Germline V gene sequence: CDR1 LNHDA, CDR2 SQIVND (reference sequence).

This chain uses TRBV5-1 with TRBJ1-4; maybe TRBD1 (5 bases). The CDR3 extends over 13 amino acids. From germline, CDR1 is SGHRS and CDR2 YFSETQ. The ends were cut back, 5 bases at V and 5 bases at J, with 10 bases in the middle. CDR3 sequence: CASSRDLNEKLFF. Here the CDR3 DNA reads TGCGCCAGCAGTCGGGACCTGAATGAAAAACTGTTTTTT.

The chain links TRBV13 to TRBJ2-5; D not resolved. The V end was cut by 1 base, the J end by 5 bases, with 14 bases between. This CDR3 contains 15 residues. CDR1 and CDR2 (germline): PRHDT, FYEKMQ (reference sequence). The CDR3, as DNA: TGTGCCAGCAGCTTAGCAGTTAAGGCCCGGGAGACCCAGTACTTC. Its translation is CASSLAVKARETQYF.

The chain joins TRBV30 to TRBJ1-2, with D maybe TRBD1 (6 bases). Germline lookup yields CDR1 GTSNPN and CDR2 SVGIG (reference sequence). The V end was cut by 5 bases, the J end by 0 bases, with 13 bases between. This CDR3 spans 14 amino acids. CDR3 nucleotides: TGTGCCTGGGGGGGGCGGCGATCTAACTATGGCTACACCTTC. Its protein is CAWGGRRSNYGYTF.

CDR3 in amino acids: CASRRDGDQPQHF. The CDR3 bases are TGTGCCAGTCGCCGGGACGGGGATCAGCCCCAGCATTTT. The chain uses TRBV19 and TRBJ1-5, with D tentatively TRBD1 (5 bases). The germline V gene encodes CDR1 LNHDA and CDR2 SQIVND (reference sequence). The V and J ends lost 8 bases and 5 bases respectively, with 13 bases between them. This CDR3 has 13 amino acids.